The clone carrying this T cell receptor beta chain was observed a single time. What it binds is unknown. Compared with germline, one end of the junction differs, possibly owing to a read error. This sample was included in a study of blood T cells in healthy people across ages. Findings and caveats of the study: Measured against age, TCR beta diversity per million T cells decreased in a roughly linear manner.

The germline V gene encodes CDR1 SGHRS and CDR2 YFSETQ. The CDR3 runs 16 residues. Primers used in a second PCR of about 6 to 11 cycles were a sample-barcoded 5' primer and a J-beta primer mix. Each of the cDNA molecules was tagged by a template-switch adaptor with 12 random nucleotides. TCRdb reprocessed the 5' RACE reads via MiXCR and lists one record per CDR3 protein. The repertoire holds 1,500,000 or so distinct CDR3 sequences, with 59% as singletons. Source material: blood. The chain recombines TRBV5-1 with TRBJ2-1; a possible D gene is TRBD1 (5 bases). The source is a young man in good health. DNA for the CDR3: TGCGCCAACAGCCCCCGCCGGGCAGGGATCGGCAATGAGCAGTTCTTC. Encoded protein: CANSPRRAGIGNEQFF.